This T cell receptor beta chain was obtained from a study of cytomegalovirus exposure and HLA in healthy donors (dated by TCRdb to the late 2010s). About the full investigation: An earlier analysis of some 600 of the donors reported over 250 Gb of sequence data and 117 million unique TCR beta sequences obtained from 150 million to 200 million T cells. A later analysis re-examined previously published TCR beta repertoires from more than 600 donors and added high-resolution HLA genotyping to investigate patterns of TCR occurrence. Among the roughly 380 genotyped donors, around 81% belonged to the genetic ancestry cluster associated with self-reported Caucasian donors. A separate validation cohort of about 110 different subjects was used in addition to the approximately 670-subject first cohort. In an earlier analysis of a few hundred of the donors, high-throughput TCR beta sequencing was used to judge whether each TCR beta V gene segment behaved as functional or pseudogenic. Among 350 to 400 genotyped donors of the cohort, an average of approximately 240,000 unique TCR beta nucleotide sequences were sequenced per donor, roughly 18% of them non-productive. Class I and class II HLA loci were covered by the typing at four-digit resolution. To predict cytomegalovirus infection status, the study combined high-throughput TCR immunosequencing, statistical association of individual TCRs with disease status, and machine learning. An early release that covered around 590 HLA-typed donors contained approximately 300 gigabases of sequencing data and approximately 85 million unique TCR sequences. A later genetic analysis took genome-wide SNP genotypes for 398 of the 666 donors and used that subset as a discovery cohort. Using immunosequencing, the study profiled T cell repertoires from 500 to 800 subjects and related those repertoires to cytomegalovirus serostatus. Every repertoire in the discovery cohort had been generated on one and the same sequencing platform. The number of donors typed differed by locus, with roughly 629-640 for A, B, C, DRB1 and DQB1, roughly 550 for DQA1, approximately 580 for DPA1, and roughly 450 for DPB1. Alongside the repertoire data, information on donor age, sex, ethnicity and CMV serostatus was compiled. Because of strong linkage in the cohort, four to six DR-DQ haplotypes were treated as single units for association and clustering. The study aimed to test whether signatures of past pathogen exposure could be identified by cataloging public T cell receptors. Rather than drawing on any new phenotypic data, the later analysis identified candidate immune exposures from TCR beta sequences and the way those sequences occurred across donors. Overall study outcomes, separate from this receptor: Because counts were too low, some 16 rarely observed V segments, including chromosome 9 orphons, were excluded from the earlier analysis of roughly 580 of the donors. This cohort had only TCR beta chains sequenced, and the lack of alpha or paired-chain data limited which features could be detected. A later genetic analysis associated a missense DCLRE1C variant with V-gene and J-gene trimming of TCR beta chains, and an independent cohort replicated the association. HLA typing was unavailable for some donors at each locus, so association tests used only the typed subset. An earlier analysis of around 540 of the donors showed that most TCR beta V segments appeared in productive rearrangements either about 90% or about 30% of the time, which broadly matched IMGT annotations. In both the original and validation cohorts, the classifier was reported to diagnose cytomegalovirus status with high specificity and sensitivity. Across donors, most TCR sequences were observed very rarely, whereas some public TCRs were present in many individuals. Immune exposure information for the cohort was limited to CMV serostatus. In a later analysis, the rate of TCR association differed among HLA loci, with DRB1 alleles having the most associated TCRs and HLA-C alleles having the fewest. Some IMGT-functional V segments, including TRBV6-2 and TRBV6-3, could not be told apart with the 87-base-pair reads, so those segments were excluded. Compared with equally common non-associated chains, HLA-associated TCR beta chains in a later analysis were more clonally expanded and had lower generation probabilities. A further reported finding was that TCR beta sequences accurately predicted the HLA-A and HLA-B alleles for most subjects in the first cohort. Specific HLA alleles were associated with around 18,000 TCR beta sequences at a false discovery rate of 0.05 in a later analysis. Three of the identified cytomegalovirus-associated TCR beta chains were confirmed in vitro to be specific for cytomegalovirus antigens. Correlated functional status among segregating V segments might reflect linkage disequilibrium, but an unknown experimental factor could not be ruled out. The authors suggested that the approach could potentially be generalized to other disease states and immunological phenotypes. In a later genetic analysis, fewer N-insertions in productive TCRs were reported among donors in an Asian-associated ancestry cluster than the roughly 700-donor mean. Most CMV-associated TCR beta chains appeared to be HLA-restricted in a later analysis, and the HLA associations seemed to be driven largely by CMV exposure. When HLA alleles, especially DR and DQ, strongly co-occurred, TCR associations were difficult to assign to individual alleles. According to a later analysis, parvovirus B19, influenza, CMV and Epstein-Barr virus appeared linked to several top co-occurrence clusters. A group of highly shared sequence variants was considered likely to be a technical artifact of the sequencing pipeline. Sequencing depth was assumed to be roughly uniform across donors in the presence/absence analyses, though that assumption may not hold. In the study, some 160 TCR beta chains were listed as associated with cytomegalovirus.

The cohort consisted of fewer than 700 healthy bone marrow donors. Cohort members were all nominally healthy when sampled, although unrecorded immune exposures were likely present. The donor tested CMV seronegative and was one of the 352 seronegative cohort members. A peripheral blood sample was provided by each donor, and peripheral blood mononuclear cells were used for TCR beta sequencing. The Qiagen DNeasy Blood Extraction Kit was used to extract genomic DNA from the blood cell samples. The library was prepared using the immunoSEQ multiplex PCR assay. For the multiplex PCR, a mixture combining 60 forward primers for TCR Vbeta segments and 13 reverse primers for TCR Jbeta segments was used. A multiplex PCR assay on genomic DNA amplified the CDR3 region of rearranged TCR beta genes. Amplified TCR beta libraries were sequenced as 87-base-pair reads on the Illumina HiSeq System. The published analysis was carried out like this. In a later analysis, roughly 80 million unique TCR beta chains were counted across the approximately 670 repertoires, and around 10 million of these chains were shared by at least two donors. A nearest-neighbor algorithm error-corrected the raw reads and collapsed the reads into unique sequences, merging closely related sequences to remove PCR and sequencing errors. CDR3 sequences were aligned to IMGT reference sequences to assign V, D and J gene segments. For a sequence to be retained, a match of at least six nucleotides was required to both a V gene segment and a J gene segment. Rearrangements were called productive when the CDR3 lacked stop codons and stayed in frame with V and J; all others were non-productive. Following IMGT convention, CDR3 was defined as the stretch from the second conserved V-encoded cysteine up to the conserved J-encoded phenylalanine. Sequences without an unambiguous match to a single V gene segment were excluded from the earlier analysis of about 600 of the donors. An earlier analysis of a few hundred of the donors called V segments functional above 56.7% productive rearrangements and segregating when the between-donor standard deviation exceeded 5%. A statistical classification framework was built to diagnose cytomegalovirus status from the catalog of TCR beta chain sequences. In a later analysis, TCR nucleotide sequences were compared against IMGT/GENE-DB human TR gene sequences so that V and J genes could be assigned. The TCRdist pipeline was used in a later analysis to assign CDR3 sequences and most-parsimonious VDJ recombination scenarios. A later analysis defined each TCR beta chain by its CDR3 amino acid sequence plus V-gene family, and excluded reads lacking a unique V-gene family. As a way to deal with suspected cross-contamination and a sequencing artifact, a later analysis dropped approximately 590 nucleotide sequences that were highly shared and had low generation probability. In a later analysis, a clonal expansion index for each public chain was calculated from normalized within-repertoire ranks of inferred template counts. A later analysis computed generation probabilities with a VDJ recombination model fitted to out-of-frame rearrangements, and checked the results against IGoR. A later analysis scored TCR-TCR, TCR-HLA and TCR-CMV co-occurrence with hypergeometric tests, applying a repertoire-size bias correction to TCR pairs. A later analysis estimated false discovery rates by permuting HLA or CMV assignments 20 times. In a later analysis, co-occurring TCRs were grouped with DBSCAN, and TCRdist sequence similarity was added when clustering was performed within HLA-allele-positive subsets. Repertoires with fewer than 30,000 or more than 120,000 public chains were left out of co-occurrence clustering, as were about five repertoires with anomalous nucleotide sharing. TCRdb took this table from immuneACCESS and kept in-frame rearrangements with V and J called. Such tables lack part of the clones; where checked against another copy, unresolved V genes explain under half of the gap, and the rest is unexplained. For V, J and clone size, that table is used; D and trimming come from the DNA. In all, the sample holds about 150,000 clones, and nearly 80% of those were seen once. Over 0.6% of the sample goes to the ten largest clones.

The CDR3 has 15 amino acids, counting the end cysteine and phenylalanine. The sequence is cut down to CDR3 DNA, 45 bases in frame from base 1. V loses 0 bases at its end and J loses 2 bases; junction bases beyond the gene matches: 3. A remark on this clone: Its antigen remains unidentified. No much larger clonotype is one base removed from it; base qualities were not supplied.

Material for sequencing was PBMCs. The rearrangement joined TRBV23-1 to TRBJ2-7; a stretch of 8 junction bases matches TRBD2. TRBV23-1 falls under the ORF class, with uncertain function. The clonotype was recovered from a male donor in good health and CMV-seronegative. The CDR3 corresponds to CASSQSGGRTYEQYF. The sequence in DNA is TGCGCCAGCAGTCAATCAGGCGGGAGGACCTACGAGCAGTACTTC.